The sequence of this T cell receptor (beta chain) was determined in a study of long-term antiretroviral therapy in people with HIV. V was clipped by 5 bases and J by 2 bases; unmatched bases: 10. CDR3 length: 16 amino acids. Germline V gene data show CDR1 as MNHEY and CDR2 as SMNVEV (reference sequence). Points on this clone: Antigen: not known.

Whole-study findings and limits: Controls showed broader CDR3 length ranges than did the HIV repertoires.

Researchers report immunoSEQ v3.0 was run at survey level. The assay was immunoSEQ multiplex PCR, and TCRdb's table has in-frame clones only and misses some. Of about 18,000 clones in the sample, roughly 80% were seen once. The chain employs TRBV27 and TRBJ2-7, with 9 bases fitting TRBD1. The specimen comprised unsorted PBMCs, sampled 0.6 years after starting antiretroviral therapy. The source is a young woman with HIV. This CDR3 is CASSPKTGGLTYEQYF. DNA of the CDR3: TGTGCCAGCAGTCCTAAAACAGGGGGCCTAACCTACGAGCAGTACTTC.